The text below deals with one T cell receptor beta chain. This receptor's antigen is unknown. No base quality values were provided; no much bigger clone lies one nucleotide off. The immunoSEQ Assay, a bias-controlled multiplex PCR, was used to amplify TCRbeta CDR3 regions from genomic DNA. Per the original workflow: Within the assay, amplification of reference gene primers was used to estimate how many nucleated cells each sample contained. To quantify the absolute abundance of each unique TCRbeta CDR3 rearrangement, sequence reads were collapsed and filtered. For each sample, productive Simpson clonality was calculated as the square root of Simpson's diversity index over productive rearrangements. TCRdb took this table from immuneACCESS and kept in-frame rearrangements with V and J called. Such tables lack part of the clones; where checked against another copy, unresolved V genes explain under half of the gap, and the rest is unexplained. V and J calls and clone size are given by that table; D and trimming were obtained from the DNA. The sample table shows about 120,000 clones, and roughly 85% are seen once. The ten largest clones add up to roughly 30% of the sample.

The V and J ends are trimmed by 6 bases and 5 bases, leaving 11 bases between them. There are 12 amino acids in the CDR3, from cysteine to phenylalanine inclusive. The entry retains the CDR3 DNA only, 36 bases that are in frame from base 1. According to the germline V gene, CDR1 reads SQVTM and CDR2 reads ANQGSEA. The collaborating institutions used their own protocols to collect whole blood in K2EDTA tubes. For TCRbeta analysis, collaborators shipped samples in one of three forms: frozen whole blood, isolated PBMCs, or DNA extracted from either of those sample types. This entry is derived from a study of blood T cell repertoires in COVID-19 (dated by TCRdb to about 2020). In terms of the full investigation: Collaborator samples came from the United States, Italy and Spain and covered acute and convalescent phases of COVID-19. The material from the prospective study consisted of cDNA or gDNA derived from T cells, B-cell-depleted T cells, or PBMCs. The dataset comprised deeply sampled blood TCRbeta repertoires from subjects exposed to, actively infected with, or recovered from COVID-19. The repertoires were released in a freely available public database intended as a resource for research on the immune response to SARS-CoV-2. The samples were drawn from two sources: the first 160 participants of the ongoing ImmuneRACE study, and some 1,300 subjects contributed by 6 global collaborators. Sample metadata almost always included a de-identified subject ID, COVID-19 status, age in years and sex. Where HLA class I and class II types were available, the types were taken from metadata supplied by the sample provider, not from assay-based typing.

On the study overall, not on this receptor specifically: The amount of clinical and demographic metadata varied by source and participant and was provided uncurated.

The chain is encoded by TRBV29-1 joined to TRBJ2-4, with TRBD1 as a weak D call on 5 bases. Sequenced material: peripheral blood. This receptor was taken from an elderly woman with acute or convalescent COVID-19. The encoded CDR3 is CSVAQGENIQYF. The DNA is as follows: TGCAGCGTCGCACAAGGGGAAAACATTCAGTACTTC.